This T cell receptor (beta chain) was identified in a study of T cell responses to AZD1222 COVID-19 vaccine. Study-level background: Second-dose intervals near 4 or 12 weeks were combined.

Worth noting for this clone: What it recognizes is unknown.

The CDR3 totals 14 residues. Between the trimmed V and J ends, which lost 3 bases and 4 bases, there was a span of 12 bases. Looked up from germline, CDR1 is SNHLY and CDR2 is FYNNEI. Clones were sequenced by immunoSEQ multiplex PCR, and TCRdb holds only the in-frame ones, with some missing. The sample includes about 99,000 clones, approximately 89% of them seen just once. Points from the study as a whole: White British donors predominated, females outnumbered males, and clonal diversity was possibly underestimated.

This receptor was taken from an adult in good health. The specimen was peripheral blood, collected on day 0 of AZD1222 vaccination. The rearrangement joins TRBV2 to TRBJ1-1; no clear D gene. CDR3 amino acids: CASSDRGSSTEAFF. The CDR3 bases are TGTGCCAGCAGTGACCGGGGTTCGAGCACTGAAGCTTTCTTT.